This is a list of T cell receptor beta chains from one sample in a study of cytotoxic CD8 clonotypes in ibrutinib-treated CLL. Profiled with immunoSEQ multiplex PCR; TCRdb holds only in-frame clones, not every one. Among fewer than 12,000 clones listed, about 80% were seen once. The sequences come from PBMCs, collected at disease progression, from a patient treated with ibrutinib. Receptor source: a human donor with chronic lymphocytic leukemia. Both conserved end residues are part of each CDR3. D genes are given only for firm matches. A clone size is listed for some rows: how often the clone was seen (once, few, many), or a class if it is expanded.

size	D	V	J	CDR3	DNA
-	-	TRBV6-5	TRBJ2-4	CASRGRTKNIQYF	TGTGCCAGCAGGGGGAGGACCAAAAACATTCAGTACTTC
once	-	TRBV6-1	TRBJ2-2	CASSELAGELFF	TGTGCCAGCAGTGAATTGGCCGGGGAGCTGTTTTTT
-	TRBD2	TRBV18	TRBJ2-7	CASSPPAGGPSEQYF	TGTGCCAGCTCACCACCGGCGGGAGGGCCTAGTGAGCAGTACTTC
-	TRBD1	TRBV18	TRBJ2-7	CASSPGQGSYEQYF	TGTGCCAGCTCACCGGGACAGGGCTCCTACGAGCAGTACTTC
-	TRBD2	TRBV13	TRBJ2-1	CASSSPTRPGLAGVSSYNEQFF	TGTGCCAGCAGCTCTCCAACGAGGCCCGGACTAGCGGGGGTCAGCTCCTACAATGAGCAGTTCTTC
-	TRBD2	TRBV19	TRBJ2-2	CASRGLAGGVGELFF	TGTGCCAGTCGGGGGCTAGCGGGAGGGGTCGGGGAGCTGTTTTTT
-	TRBD1	TRBV5-1	TRBJ1-6	CASSVQGAGYNSPLHF	TGCGCCAGCAGCGTGCAGGGGGCGGGATATAATTCACCCCTCCACTTT
-	TRBD2	TRBV9	TRBJ2-1	CASSEGLAVDLLFF	TGTGCCAGCAGCGAGGGACTAGCGGTAGATTTGCTGTTCTTC
few	-	TRBV7-6	TRBJ2-3	CASSSGRRDTQYF	TGTGCCAGCAGCTCCGGCAGACGAGATACGCAGTATTTT
-	TRBD2	TRBV18	TRBJ2-2	CASSRASGANTGELFF	TGTGCCAGCTCAAGGGCTAGCGGGGCGAACACCGGGGAGCTGTTTTTT
-	-	TRBV18	TRBJ2-2	CASSPGNTGELFF	TGTGCCAGCTCACCAGGGAACACCGGGGAGCTGTTTTTT
-	TRBD2	TRBV19	TRBJ2-7	CASSPIPGLAAIYGQYF	TGTGCCAGTAGTCCGATACCGGGACTAGCGGCAATCTACGGACAGTACTTC
-	-	TRBV29-1	TRBJ2-5	CSVVSRGYVETQYF	TGCAGCGTTGTATCCAGGGGTTATGTGGAGACCCAGTACTTC
-	TRBD2	TRBV30	TRBJ2-1	CAWDLLLAGGPRENEQFF	TGTGCCTGGGACCTCCTACTAGCGGGAGGGCCCCGGGAGAATGAGCAGTTCTTC
-	-	TRBV6-1	TRBJ1-1	CASSANSMNTEAFF	TGTGCCAGCAGTGCCAACAGTATGAACACTGAAGCTTTCTTT
-	TRBD1	TRBV6-1	TRBJ1-4	CASTAGTGYEKLFF	TGTGCCAGCACGGCCGGGACAGGGTACGAAAAACTGTTTTTT
-	TRBD1	TRBV15	TRBJ2-3	CATSSWTGAADTQYF	TGTGCCACCAGCTCCTGGACAGGGGCCGCAGATACGCAGTATTTT
-	-	TRBV5-4	TRBJ2-1	CASSHRAAGGTYNEQFF	TGTGCCAGCAGCCACCGGGCCGCCGGAGGGACCTACAATGAGCAGTTCTTC
-	TRBD1	TRBV7-8	TRBJ2-7	CASSLARDSSYEQYF	TGTGCCAGCAGCCTAGCCCGGGACAGCTCCTACGAGCAGTACTTC
-	TRBD1	TRBV5-4	TRBJ1-1	CASSPVGQGKNTEAFF	TGTGCCAGCAGCCCGGTGGGACAGGGGAAGAACACTGAAGCTTTCTTT
-	-	TRBV10-3	TRBJ2-7	CAISERPGDYEQYF	TGTGCCATCAGTGAGAGACCCGGAGACTACGAGCAGTACTTC
-	-	TRBV6-1	TRBJ1-4	CASSENPHTVEKLFF	TGTGCCAGCAGTGAAAACCCCCACACAGTTGAAAAACTGTTTTTT
-	-	TRBV5-1	TRBJ2-1	CASSLATGNEQFF	TGCGCCAGCAGCTTGGCTACCGGTAATGAGCAGTTCTTC
once	-	TRBV18	TRBJ1-2	CASSPPPDRANYGYTF	TGTGCCAGCTCACCACCCCCGGACAGAGCTAACTATGGCTACACCTTC
-	-	TRBV18	TRBJ1-2	CASSPTSGVIHF	TGTGCCAGCTCACCGACATCCGGGGTCATCCACTTC
-	-	TRBV12-5	TRBJ2-7	CASGFAAFGHLTFSTSYEQYF	TGTGCTAGTGGTTTTGCGGCATTTGGGCACCTTACTTTTTCCACCTCCTACGAGCAGTACTTC
once	TRBD2	TRBV5-6	TRBJ2-3	CASSLLRTSGGTDTQYF	TGTGCCAGCAGCTTGTTAAGGACTAGCGGGGGGACAGATACGCAGTATTTT
-	TRBD1	TRBV14	TRBJ2-6	CASQPQSGQGSGANVLTF	TGTGCCAGCCAACCCCAATCGGGACAGGGGTCGGGGGCCAACGTCCTGACTTTC
-	TRBD2	TRBV9	TRBJ2-7	CASSVGLAETYEQYF	TGTGCCAGCAGCGTGGGACTAGCGGAGACCTACGAGCAGTACTTC
-	TRBD1	TRBV5-3	TRBJ2-5	CARSPGTGVWETQYF	TGTGCCAGAAGCCCAGGGACAGGGGTATGGGAGACCCAGTACTTC
-	TRBD1	TRBV2	TRBJ2-7	CASSEVDRGRLQQYF	TGTGCCAGCAGTGAAGTGGACAGGGGGCGCTTACAGCAGTACTTC
-	TRBD1	TRBV5-1	TRBJ2-7	CASSLEGTAFYEQYF	TGCGCCAGCAGCTTGGAAGGGACAGCGTTTTACGAGCAGTACTTC
-	-	TRBV14	TRBJ2-7	CASSYAGSRTYEQYF	TGTGCCAGCAGCTATGCAGGGTCACGGACCTACGAGCAGTACTTC
-	-	TRBV10-3	TRBJ1-5	CAISAPNQPQHF	TGTGCCATCAGTGCGCCGAATCAGCCCCAGCATTTT
-	TRBD2	TRBV4-1	TRBJ2-1	CASSTETGLAGNEQFF	TGCGCCAGCAGTACAGAAACGGGACTAGCGGGCAATGAGCAGTTCTTC
-	-	TRBV7-8	TRBJ2-7	CASSVGSEGSEQYF	TGTGCCAGCAGCGTAGGATCTGAAGGGAGCGAGCAGTACTTC
-	-	TRBV15	TRBJ2-1	CATSRGGPGGDEQFF	TGTGCCACCAGCAGAGGGGGGCCTGGGGGCGATGAGCAGTTCTTC
-	-	TRBV11-1	TRBJ2-3	CASSPLGSRGTDTQYF	TGTGCCAGCAGCCCCCTGGGCAGTCGAGGCACAGATACGCAGTATTTT
-	-	TRBV30	TRBJ1-3	CAWSWLSGNTIYF	TGTGCCTGGAGTTGGCTCTCTGGAAACACCATATATTTT
once	-	TRBV2	TRBJ2-2	CASRWQGNTGELFF	TGTGCCAGCAGATGGCAGGGGAACACCGGGGAGCTGTTTTTT
-	-	TRBV2	TRBJ2-3	CASRYQTDTQYF	TGTGCCAGCAGGTACCAGACAGATACGCAGTATTTT
once	-	TRBV6-4	TRBJ2-3	CASSDSRSTDTQYF	TGTGCCAGCAGTGACTCGCGGAGCACAGATACGCAGTATTTT
few	-	TRBV12-5	TRBJ2-2	CASAYGTGELFF	TGTGCTAGTGCCTACGGGACCGGGGAGCTGTTTTTT
-	-	TRBV7-8	TRBJ2-7	CASSFILGAYEQYF	TGTGCCAGCAGCTTCATCCTGGGAGCCTACGAGCAGTACTTC
-	-	TRBV18	TRBJ2-3	CASSPRYLDTQYF	TGTGCCAGCTCACCTCGGTACTTAGATACGCAGTATTTT
once	-	TRBV5-1	TRBJ1-4	CASSLTGNEKLFF	TGCGCCAGCAGCCTTACAGGAAATGAAAAACTGTTTTTT
-	-	TRBV21-1	TRBJ2-1	CASSKKETSGPNEQFF	TGTGCCAGCAGCAAAAAGGAGACTAGCGGCCCCAATGAGCAGTTCTTC
-	-	TRBV14	TRBJ1-1	CASSPIGTGVRRTEAFF	TGTGCCAGCAGCCCGATCGGCACAGGTGTAAGGAGGACTGAAGCTTTCTTT
medium-sized	-	TRBV29-1	TRBJ2-7	CSVLLAYEQYF	TGCAGCGTCCTACTCGCCTACGAGCAGTACTTC
-	-	TRBV6-5	TRBJ2-1	CASSSPTTIGNEQFF	TGTGCCAGCAGTTCCCCAACGACGATTGGCAATGAGCAGTTCTTC
few	-	TRBV27	TRBJ1-2	CASSLRDSNYGYTF	TGTGCCAGCAGTTTACGTGATTCTAACTATGGCTACACCTTC
-	TRBD2	TRBV11-3	TRBJ2-3	CASSLSGSGTDTQYF	TGTGCCAGCAGCTTAAGCGGGAGCGGCACAGATACGCAGTATTTT
-	TRBD2	TRBV10-3	TRBJ2-1	CAIGLAGVYEQFF	TGTGCCATTGGACTAGCGGGAGTTTATGAGCAGTTCTTC
once	-	TRBV5-1	TRBJ1-1	CASSLGTNNALNTEAFF	TGCGCCAGCAGCTTGGGCACCAATAATGCTTTAAACACTGAAGCTTTCTTT